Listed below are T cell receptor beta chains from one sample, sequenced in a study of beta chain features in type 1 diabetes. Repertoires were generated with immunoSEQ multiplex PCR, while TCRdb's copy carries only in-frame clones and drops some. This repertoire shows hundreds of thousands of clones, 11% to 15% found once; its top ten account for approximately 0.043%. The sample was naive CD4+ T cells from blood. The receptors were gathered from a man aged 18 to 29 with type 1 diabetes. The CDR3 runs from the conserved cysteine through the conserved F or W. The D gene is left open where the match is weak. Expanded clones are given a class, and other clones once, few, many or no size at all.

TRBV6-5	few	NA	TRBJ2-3	CASLLPGTDTQYF	TGTGCCAGCCTTCTCCCTGGCACAGATACGCAGTATTTT
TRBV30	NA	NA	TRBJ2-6	CAWSMFSGANVLTF	TGTGCCTGGAGTATGTTCTCTGGGGCCAACGTCCTGACTTTC
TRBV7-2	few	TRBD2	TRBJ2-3	CASSHGLAGDFSTDTQYF	TGTGCCAGCAGTCACGGACTAGCGGGGGACTTTAGCACAGATACGCAGTATTTT
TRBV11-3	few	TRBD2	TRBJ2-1	CASSAGGQASSYNEQFF	TGTGCCAGCAGCGCGGGGGGTCAAGCAAGCTCCTACAATGAGCAGTTCTTC
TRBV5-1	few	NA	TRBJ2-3	CASSLLRGTDTQYF	TGCGCCAGCAGCTTGTTGCGGGGCACAGATACGCAGTATTTT
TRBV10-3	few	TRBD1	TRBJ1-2	CASIRGQGNYGYTF	TGTGCCTCGATTCGCGGACAGGGGAACTATGGCTACACCTTC
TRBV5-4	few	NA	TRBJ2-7	CASSPGTAVLYEQYF	TGTGCCAGCAGCCCCGGGACCGCGGTGCTCTACGAGCAGTACTTC
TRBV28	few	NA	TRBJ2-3	CASRSTDTQYF	TGTGCCAGCCGAAGCACAGATACGCAGTATTTT
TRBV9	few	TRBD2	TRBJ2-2	CASSDRLAGNTGELFF	TGTGCCAGCAGCGATAGGCTAGCGGGCAACACCGGGGAGCTGTTTTTT
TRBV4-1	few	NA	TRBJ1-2	CASSRPGTGNYGYTF	TGCGCCAGCAGCCGGCCCGGGACGGGGAACTATGGCTACACCTTC
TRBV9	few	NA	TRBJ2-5	CASSASGRSQETQYF	TGTGCCAGCAGCGCCTCCGGGCGGAGCCAAGAGACCCAGTACTTC